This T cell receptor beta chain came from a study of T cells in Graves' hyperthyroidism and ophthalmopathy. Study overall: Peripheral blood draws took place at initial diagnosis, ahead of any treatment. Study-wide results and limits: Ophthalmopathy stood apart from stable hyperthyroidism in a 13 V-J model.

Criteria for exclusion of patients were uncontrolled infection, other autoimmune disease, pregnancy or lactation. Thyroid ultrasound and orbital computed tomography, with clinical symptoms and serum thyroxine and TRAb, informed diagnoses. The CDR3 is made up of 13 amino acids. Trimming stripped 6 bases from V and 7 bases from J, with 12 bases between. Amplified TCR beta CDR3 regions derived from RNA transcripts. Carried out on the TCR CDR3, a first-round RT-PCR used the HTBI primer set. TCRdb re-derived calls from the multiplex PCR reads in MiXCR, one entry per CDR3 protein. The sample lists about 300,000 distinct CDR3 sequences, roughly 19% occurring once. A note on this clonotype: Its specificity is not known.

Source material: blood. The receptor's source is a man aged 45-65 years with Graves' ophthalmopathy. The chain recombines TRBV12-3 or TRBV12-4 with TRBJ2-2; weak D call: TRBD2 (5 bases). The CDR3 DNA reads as TGTGCCAGCAGCAACAATGCGGGCGGGGAGCTGTTTTTT. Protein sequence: CASSNNAGGELFF.